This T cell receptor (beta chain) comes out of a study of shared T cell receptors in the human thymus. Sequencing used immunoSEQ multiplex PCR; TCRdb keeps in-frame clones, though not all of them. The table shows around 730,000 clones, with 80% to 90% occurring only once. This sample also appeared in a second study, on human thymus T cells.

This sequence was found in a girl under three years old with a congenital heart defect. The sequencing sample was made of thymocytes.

CDR3 in DNA: TGTGCCAGCACCTACTCGGGACTAGCCCACTACAATGAGCAGTTCTTC. Translated: CASTYSGLAHYNEQFF. V is TRBV28 and J is TRBJ2-1; 9 positions agree with TRBD2. The germline gives CDR1 MDHEN, CDR2 SYDVKM. The CDR3 consists of 16 residues. The ends lost 7 bases at V and 3 bases at J; junction bases unmatched: 10.